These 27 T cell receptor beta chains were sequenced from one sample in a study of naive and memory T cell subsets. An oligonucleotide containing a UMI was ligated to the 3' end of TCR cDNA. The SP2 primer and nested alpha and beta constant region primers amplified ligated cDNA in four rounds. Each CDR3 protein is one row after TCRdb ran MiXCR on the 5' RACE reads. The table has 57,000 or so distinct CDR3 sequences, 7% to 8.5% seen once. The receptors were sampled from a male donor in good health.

As DNA, the CDR3 is TGCATCCTGGACAGGATGAACACTGAAGCTTTCTTT. Amino acid sequence: CILDRMNTEAFF. The chain recombines TRBV20-1 with TRBJ1-1; 7 nucleotides agree with TRBD1. Germline CDR1 and CDR2: DFQATT and SNEGSKA (reference sequence). The CDR3 has 12 amino acids.

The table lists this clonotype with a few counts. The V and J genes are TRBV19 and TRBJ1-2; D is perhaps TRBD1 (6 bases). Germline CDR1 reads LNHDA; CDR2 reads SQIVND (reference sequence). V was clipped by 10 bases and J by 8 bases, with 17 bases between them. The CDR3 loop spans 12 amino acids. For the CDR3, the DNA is TGTGCCACCAACCCGGGGGCTCGGGGCTACACCTTC. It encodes CATNPGARGYTF.

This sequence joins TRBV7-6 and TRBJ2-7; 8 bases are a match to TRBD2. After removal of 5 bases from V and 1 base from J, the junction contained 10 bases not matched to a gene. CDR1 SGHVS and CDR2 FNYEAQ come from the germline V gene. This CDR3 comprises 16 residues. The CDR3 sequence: CASSPAGSGGSYEQYF. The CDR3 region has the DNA TGTGCCAGCAGCCCCGCGGGGAGCGGGGGATCCTACGAGCAGTACTTC. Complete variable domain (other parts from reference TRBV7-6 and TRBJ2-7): GAGVSQSPRYKVTKRGQDVALRCDPISGHVSLYWYRQALGQGPEFLTYFNYEAQQDKSGLPNDRFSAERPEGSISTLTIQRTEQRDSAMYRCASSPAGSGGSYEQYFGPGTRLTVT.

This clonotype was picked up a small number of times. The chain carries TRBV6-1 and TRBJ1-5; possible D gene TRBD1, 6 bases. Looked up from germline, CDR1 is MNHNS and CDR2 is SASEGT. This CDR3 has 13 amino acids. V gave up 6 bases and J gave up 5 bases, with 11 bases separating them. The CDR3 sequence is CASRRGTDQPQHF. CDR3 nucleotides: TGTGCCAGCAGGAGGGGGACCGATCAGCCCCAGCATTTT.

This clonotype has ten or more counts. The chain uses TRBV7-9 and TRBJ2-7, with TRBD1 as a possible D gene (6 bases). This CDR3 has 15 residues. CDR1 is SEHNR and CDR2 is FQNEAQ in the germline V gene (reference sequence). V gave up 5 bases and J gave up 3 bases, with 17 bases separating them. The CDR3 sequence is CASSAGQNGGYEQYF. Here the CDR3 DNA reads TGTGCCAGCAGCGCCGGACAGAATGGCGGCTACGAGCAGTACTTC.

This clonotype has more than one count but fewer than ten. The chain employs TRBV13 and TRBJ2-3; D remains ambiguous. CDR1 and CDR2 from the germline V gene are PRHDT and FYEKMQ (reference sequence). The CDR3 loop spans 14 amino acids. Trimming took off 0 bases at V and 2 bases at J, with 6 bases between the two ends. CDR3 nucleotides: TGTGCCAGCAGCTTAGGGAGGAACACAGATACGCAGTATTTT. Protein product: CASSLGRNTDTQYF.

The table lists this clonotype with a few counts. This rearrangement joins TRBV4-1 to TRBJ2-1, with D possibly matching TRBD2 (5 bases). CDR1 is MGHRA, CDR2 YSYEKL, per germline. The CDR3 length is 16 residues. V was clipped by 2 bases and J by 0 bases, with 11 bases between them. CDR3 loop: CASSQSDWSSYNEQFF. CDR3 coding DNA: TGCGCCAGCAGCCAATCGGACTGGAGCTCCTACAATGAGCAGTTCTTC.

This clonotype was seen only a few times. This chain's CDR3 is CSVVSGSSYNEQFF. CDR3 coding DNA: TGCAGCGTCGTAAGCGGGAGCTCCTACAATGAGCAGTTCTTC. The chain joins TRBV29-1 to TRBJ2-1; 8 bases align to TRBD2. Germline assignment: CDR1 SQVTM and CDR2 ANQGSEA. The CDR3 loop spans 14 amino acids. The junction had 4 bases not matched to a gene; V was cut back by 6 bases and J by 0 bases.

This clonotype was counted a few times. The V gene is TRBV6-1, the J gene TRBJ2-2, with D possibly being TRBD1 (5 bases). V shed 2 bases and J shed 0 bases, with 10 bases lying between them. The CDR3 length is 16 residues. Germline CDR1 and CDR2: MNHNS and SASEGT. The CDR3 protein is CASSEQGHPNTGELFF. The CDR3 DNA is TGTGCCAGCAGTGAACAAGGACATCCGAACACCGGGGAGCTGTTTTTT.

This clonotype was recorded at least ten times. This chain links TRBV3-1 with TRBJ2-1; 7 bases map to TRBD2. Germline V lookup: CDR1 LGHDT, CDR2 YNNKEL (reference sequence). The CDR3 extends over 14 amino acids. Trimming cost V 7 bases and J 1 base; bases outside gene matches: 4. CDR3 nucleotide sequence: TGTGCCAGCAACCAGCGGGATTCCTACAATGAGCAGTTCTTC. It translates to CASNQRDSYNEQFF.

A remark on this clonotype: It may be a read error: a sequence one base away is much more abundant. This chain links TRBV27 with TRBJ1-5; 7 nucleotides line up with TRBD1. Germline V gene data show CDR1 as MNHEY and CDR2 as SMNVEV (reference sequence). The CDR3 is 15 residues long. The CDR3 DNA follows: TGTGCCGGCAGTACCACGACAGGGAACAATCAGCCCCAGCATTTT. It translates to CAGSTTTGNNQPQHF.

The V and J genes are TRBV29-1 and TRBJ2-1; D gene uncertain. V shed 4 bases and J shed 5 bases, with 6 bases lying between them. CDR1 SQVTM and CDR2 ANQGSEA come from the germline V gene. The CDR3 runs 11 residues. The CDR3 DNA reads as TGCAGCGTTGCCTTGAACAATGAGCAGTTCTTC. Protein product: CSVALNNEQFF.

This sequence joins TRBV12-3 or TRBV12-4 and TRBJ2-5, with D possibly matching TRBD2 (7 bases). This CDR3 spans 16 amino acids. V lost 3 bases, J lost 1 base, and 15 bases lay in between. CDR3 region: CASSFRGGGPQETQYF. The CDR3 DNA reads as TGTGCCAGCAGTTTTAGAGGCGGGGGCCCCCAAGAGACCCAGTACTTC.

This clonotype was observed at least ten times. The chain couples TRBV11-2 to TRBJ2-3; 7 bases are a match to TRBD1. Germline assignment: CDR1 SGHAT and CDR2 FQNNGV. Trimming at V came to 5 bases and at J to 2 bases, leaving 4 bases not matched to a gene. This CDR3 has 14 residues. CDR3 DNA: TGTGCCAGCAGCCCCAGGGGGACCACAGATACGCAGTATTTT. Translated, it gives CASSPRGTTDTQYF.

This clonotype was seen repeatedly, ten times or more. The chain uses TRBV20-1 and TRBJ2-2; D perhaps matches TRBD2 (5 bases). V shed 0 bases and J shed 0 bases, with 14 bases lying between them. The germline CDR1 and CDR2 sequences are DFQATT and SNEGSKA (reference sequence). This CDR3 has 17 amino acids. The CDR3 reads CSARDYARATNTGELFF. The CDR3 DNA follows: TGCAGTGCTAGAGATTATGCGAGGGCAACGAACACCGGGGAGCTGTTTTTT.

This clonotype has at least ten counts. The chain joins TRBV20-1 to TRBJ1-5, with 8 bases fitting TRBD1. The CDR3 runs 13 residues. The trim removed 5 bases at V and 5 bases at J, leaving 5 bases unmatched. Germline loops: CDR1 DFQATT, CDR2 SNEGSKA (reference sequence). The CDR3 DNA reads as TGCAGTGCTCGACAGGGGAGTGATCAGCCCCAGCATTTT. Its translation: CSARQGSDQPQHF.

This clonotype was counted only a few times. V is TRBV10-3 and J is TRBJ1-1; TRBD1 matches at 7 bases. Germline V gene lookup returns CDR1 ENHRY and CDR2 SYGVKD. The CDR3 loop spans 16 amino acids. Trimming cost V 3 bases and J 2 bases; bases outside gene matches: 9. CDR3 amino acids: CAISEGPGTANTEAFF. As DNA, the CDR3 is TGTGCCATCAGTGAAGGCCCTGGGACAGCAAACACTGAAGCTTTCTTT.

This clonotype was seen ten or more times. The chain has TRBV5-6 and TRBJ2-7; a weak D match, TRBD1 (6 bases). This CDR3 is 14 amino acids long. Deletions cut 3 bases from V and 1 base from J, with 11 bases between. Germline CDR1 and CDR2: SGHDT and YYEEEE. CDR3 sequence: CASSSRGQSYEQYF. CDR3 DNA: TGTGCCAGCAGCTCTCGAGGACAGTCCTACGAGCAGTACTTC.

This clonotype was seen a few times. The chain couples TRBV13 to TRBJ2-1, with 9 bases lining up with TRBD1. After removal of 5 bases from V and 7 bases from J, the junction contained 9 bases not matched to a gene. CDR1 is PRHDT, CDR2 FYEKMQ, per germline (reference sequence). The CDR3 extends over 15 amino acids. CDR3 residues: CASSHRDRAQNEQFF. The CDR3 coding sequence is TGTGCCAGCAGCCATCGGGACAGGGCTCAAAATGAGCAGTTCTTC.

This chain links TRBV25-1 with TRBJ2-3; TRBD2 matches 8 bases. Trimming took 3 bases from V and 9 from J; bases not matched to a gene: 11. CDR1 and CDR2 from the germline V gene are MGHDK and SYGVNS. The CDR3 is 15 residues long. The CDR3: CASSDVGAGGGTQYF. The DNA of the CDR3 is TGTGCCAGCAGTGATGTAGGGGCCGGGGGGGGAACGCAGTATTTT.

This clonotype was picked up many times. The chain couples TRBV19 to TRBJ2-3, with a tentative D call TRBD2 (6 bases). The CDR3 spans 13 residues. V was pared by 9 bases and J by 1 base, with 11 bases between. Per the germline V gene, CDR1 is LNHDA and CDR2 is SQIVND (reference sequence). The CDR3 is CASGTGGTDTQYF. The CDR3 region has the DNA TGTGCCAGCGGGACGGGGGGCACAGATACGCAGTATTTT.

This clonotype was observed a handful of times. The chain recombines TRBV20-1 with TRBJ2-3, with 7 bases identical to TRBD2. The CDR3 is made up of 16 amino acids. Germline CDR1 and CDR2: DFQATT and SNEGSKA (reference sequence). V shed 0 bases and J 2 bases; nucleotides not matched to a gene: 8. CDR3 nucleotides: TGCAGTGCTAGAGATTCTTCGGGGGGTGACACAGATACGCAGTATTTT. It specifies CSARDSSGGDTDTQYF.

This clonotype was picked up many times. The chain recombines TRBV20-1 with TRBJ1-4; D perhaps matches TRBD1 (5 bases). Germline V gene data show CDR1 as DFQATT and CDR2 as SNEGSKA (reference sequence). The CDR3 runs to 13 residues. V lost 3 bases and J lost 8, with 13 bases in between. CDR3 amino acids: CSASGGGPEKLFF. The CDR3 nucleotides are TGCAGTGCTAGTGGGGGGGGTCCCGAAAAACTGTTTTTT.

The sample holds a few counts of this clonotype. The CDR3 spells CASSRYEHRMNTEAFF. CDR3 sequence (DNA): TGTGCCAGCAGCCGCTATGAACACCGAATGAACACTGAAGCTTTCTTT. The gene calls are TRBV3-1 and TRBJ1-1, with no clear D. Per germline, CDR1 LGHDT and CDR2 YNNKEL (reference sequence). V lost 4 bases and J lost 0, with 15 bases in between. This CDR3 has 16 residues.

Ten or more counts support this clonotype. CDR3 amino acids: CASSHPGGSGEGSDTQYF. CDR3 nucleotides: TGTGCCAGCAGCCATCCGGGAGGTAGCGGAGAAGGTTCAGATACGCAGTATTTT. V is TRBV2 and J is TRBJ2-3; the match to TRBD2 covers 7 bases. Germline lookup yields CDR1 SNHLY and CDR2 FYNNEI. There are 18 residues in the CDR3. V shed 6 bases, J shed 4 bases, and the junction held 19 bases outside the gene matches. The full variable domain, rest sourced from reference TRBV2 and TRBJ2-3, is EPEVTQTPSHQVTQMGQEVILRCVPISNHLYFYWYRQILGQKVEFLVSFYNNEISEKSEIFDDQFSVERPDGSNFTLKIRSTKLEDSAMYFCASSHPGGSGEGSDTQYFGPGTRLTVL.

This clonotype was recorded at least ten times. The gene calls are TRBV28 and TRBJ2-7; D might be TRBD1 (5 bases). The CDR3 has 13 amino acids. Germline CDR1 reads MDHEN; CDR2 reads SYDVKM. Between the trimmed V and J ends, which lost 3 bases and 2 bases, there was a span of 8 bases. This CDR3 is CASSFIGAYEQYF. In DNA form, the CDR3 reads TGTGCCAGCAGTTTTATAGGGGCCTACGAGCAGTACTTC.

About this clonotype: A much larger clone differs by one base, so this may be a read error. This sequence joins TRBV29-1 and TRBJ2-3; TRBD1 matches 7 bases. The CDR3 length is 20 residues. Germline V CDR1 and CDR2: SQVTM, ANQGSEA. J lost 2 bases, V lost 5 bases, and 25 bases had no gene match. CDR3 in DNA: TGCAGCGTTTCCCTCCCTCCCCGGGACAGTCAGTCAATGCCCACAGATACGCAGTATTTT. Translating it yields CSVSLPPRDSQSMPTDTQYF.